The clone carrying this TCR beta chain has a single count. CDR1 and CDR2 from the germline V gene are MDHEN and SYDVKM. Trimming cost V 4 bases and J 8 bases, with 11 bases left between them. The CDR3 runs to 12 residues. The table came from immunoSEQ multiplex PCR; TCRdb's copy has only in-frame clones and leaves some out. This sample has more than 40,000 clones, with about nine tenths found just once. The data belong to a study of T cell changes during pregnancy in multiple sclerosis. The TCR originated in a female donor in good health, enrolled as a control in a pregnancy study. The sequences come from peripheral blood, collected in the first trimester of pregnancy. The chain links TRBV28 to TRBJ1-2; the D gene is possibly TRBD1 (6 bases). The DNA for the CDR3 is TGTGCCAGCAGTTCCCTGGGGGCAGGCTACACCTTC. It specifies CASSSLGAGYTF.